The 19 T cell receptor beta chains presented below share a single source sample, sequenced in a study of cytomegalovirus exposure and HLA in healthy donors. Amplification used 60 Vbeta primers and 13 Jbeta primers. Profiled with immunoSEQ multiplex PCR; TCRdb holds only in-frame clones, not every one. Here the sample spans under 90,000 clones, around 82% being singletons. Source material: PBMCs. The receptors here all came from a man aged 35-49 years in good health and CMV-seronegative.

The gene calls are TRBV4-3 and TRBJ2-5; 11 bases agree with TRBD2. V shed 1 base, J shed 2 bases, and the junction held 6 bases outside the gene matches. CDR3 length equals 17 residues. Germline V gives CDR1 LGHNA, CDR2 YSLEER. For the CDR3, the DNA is TGCGCCAGCAGCCAAGGTAGACTAGCGGGGATACAAGAGACCCAGTACTTC. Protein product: CASSQGRLAGIQETQYF.

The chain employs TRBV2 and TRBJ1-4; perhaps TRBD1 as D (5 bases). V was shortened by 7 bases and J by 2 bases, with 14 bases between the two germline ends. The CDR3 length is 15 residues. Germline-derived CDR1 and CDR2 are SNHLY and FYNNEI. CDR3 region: CASNGGGGTNEKLFF. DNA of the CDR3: TGTGCCAGCAATGGCGGGGGAGGGACTAATGAAAAACTGTTTTTT.

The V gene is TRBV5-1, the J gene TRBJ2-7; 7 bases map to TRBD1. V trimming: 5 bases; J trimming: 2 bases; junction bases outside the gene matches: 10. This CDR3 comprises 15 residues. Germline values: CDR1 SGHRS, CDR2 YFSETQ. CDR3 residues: CASRLNRDSTYEQYF. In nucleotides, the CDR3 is TGCGCCAGCAGGTTAAACCGGGACAGTACCTACGAGCAGTACTTC.

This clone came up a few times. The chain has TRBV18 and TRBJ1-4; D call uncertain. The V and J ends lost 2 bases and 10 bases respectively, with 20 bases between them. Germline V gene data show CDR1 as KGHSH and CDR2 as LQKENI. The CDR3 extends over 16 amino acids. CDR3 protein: CASSPIPAAGRRKLFF. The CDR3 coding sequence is TGTGCCAGCTCACCAATTCCAGCGGCCGGTCGTCGAAAACTGTTTTTT.

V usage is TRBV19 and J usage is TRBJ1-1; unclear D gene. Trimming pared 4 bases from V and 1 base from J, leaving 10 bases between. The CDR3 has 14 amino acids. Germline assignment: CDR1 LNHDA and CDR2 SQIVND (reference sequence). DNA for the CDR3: TGTGCCAGTAGTAAGCGACCAGAGAACACTGAAGCTTTCTTT. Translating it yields CASSKRPENTEAFF.

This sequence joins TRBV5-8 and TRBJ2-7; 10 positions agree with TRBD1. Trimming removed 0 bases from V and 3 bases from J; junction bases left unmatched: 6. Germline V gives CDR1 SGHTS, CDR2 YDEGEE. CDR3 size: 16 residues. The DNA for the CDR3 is TGTGCCAGCAGCTTGGAGGGTAGGGACAGGGGCTACGAGCAGTACTTC. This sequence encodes CASSLEGRDRGYEQYF.

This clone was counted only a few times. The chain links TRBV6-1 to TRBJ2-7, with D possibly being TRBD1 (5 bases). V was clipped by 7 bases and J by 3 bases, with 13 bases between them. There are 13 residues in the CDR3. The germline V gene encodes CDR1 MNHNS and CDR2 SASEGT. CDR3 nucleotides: TGTGCCAGCAAAGCAGGGCAATACTACGAGCAGTACTTC. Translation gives CASKAGQYYEQYF.

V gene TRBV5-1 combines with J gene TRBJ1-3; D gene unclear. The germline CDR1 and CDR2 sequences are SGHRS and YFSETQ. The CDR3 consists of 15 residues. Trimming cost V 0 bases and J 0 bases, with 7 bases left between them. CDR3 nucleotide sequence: TGCGCCAGCAGCTTGGCCCCGGGCTCTGGAAACACCATATATTTT. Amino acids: CASSLAPGSGNTIYF.

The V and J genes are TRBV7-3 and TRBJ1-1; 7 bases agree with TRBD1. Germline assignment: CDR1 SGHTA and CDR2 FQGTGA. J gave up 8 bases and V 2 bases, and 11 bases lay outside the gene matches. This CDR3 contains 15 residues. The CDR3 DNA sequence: TGTGCCAGCAGCTTAGTCCCTGGACAGGTCGCGGAAGCTTTCTTT. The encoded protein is CASSLVPGQVAEAFF. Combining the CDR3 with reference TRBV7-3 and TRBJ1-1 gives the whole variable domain GAGVSQTPSNKVTEKGKYVELRCDPISGHTALYWYRQSLGQGPEFLIYFQGTGAADDSGLPNDRFFAVRPEGSVSTLKIQRTERGDSAVYLCASSLVPGQVAEAFFGQGTRLTVV.

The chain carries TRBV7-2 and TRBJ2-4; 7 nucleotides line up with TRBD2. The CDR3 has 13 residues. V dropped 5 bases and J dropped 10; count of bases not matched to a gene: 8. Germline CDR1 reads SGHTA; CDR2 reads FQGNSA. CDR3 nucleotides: TGTGCCAGCAGCCCCCCGGGGGGAGAGATTCAGTACTTC. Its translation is CASSPPGGEIQYF.

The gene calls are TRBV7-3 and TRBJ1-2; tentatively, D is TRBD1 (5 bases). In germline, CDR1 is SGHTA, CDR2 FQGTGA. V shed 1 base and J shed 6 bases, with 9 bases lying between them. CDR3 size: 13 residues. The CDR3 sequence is CASSLNGGDGYTF. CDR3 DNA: TGTGCCAGCAGCTTAAACGGGGGAGATGGCTACACCTTC.

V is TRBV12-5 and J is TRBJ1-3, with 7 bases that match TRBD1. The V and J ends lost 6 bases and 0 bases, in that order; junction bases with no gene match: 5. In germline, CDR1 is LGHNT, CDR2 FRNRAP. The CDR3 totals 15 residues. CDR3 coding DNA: TGTGCTAGTGGCTCAGGGACAGTCTCTGGAAACACCATATATTTT. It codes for CASGSGTVSGNTIYF.

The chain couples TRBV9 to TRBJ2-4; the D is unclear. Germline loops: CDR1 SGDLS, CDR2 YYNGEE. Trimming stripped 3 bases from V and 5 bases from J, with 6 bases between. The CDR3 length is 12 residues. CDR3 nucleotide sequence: TGTGCCAGCAGCGCTTCGGAAAACATTCAGTACTTC. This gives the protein CASSASENIQYF.

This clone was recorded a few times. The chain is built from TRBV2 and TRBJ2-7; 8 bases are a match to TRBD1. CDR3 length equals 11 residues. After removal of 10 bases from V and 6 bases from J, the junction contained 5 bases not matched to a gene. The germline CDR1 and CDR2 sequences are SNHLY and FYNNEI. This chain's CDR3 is CAITQGAEQYF. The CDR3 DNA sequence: TGTGCCATCACTCAGGGGGCCGAGCAGTACTTC.

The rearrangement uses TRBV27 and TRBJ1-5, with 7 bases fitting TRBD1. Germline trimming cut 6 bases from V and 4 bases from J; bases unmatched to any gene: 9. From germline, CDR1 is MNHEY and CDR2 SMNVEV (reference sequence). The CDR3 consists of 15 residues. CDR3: CASSLQGLGNQPQHF. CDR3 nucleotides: TGTGCCAGCAGCCTACAGGGGTTGGGGAATCAGCCCCAGCATTTT.

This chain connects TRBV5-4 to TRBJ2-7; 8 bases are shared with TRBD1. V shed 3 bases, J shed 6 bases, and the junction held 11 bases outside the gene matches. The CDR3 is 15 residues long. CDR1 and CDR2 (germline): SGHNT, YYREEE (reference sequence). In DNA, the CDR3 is TGTGCCAGCAGCTCGACAGGGGCCCGCTATGGCGAGCAGTACTTC. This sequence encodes CASSSTGARYGEQYF.

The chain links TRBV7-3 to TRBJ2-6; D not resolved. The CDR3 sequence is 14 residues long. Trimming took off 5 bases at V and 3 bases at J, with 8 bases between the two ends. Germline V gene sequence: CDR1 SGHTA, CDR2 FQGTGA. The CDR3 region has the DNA TGTGCCAGCAGCCTTGACTTTGGGGCCAACGTCCTGACTTTC. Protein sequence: CASSLDFGANVLTF.

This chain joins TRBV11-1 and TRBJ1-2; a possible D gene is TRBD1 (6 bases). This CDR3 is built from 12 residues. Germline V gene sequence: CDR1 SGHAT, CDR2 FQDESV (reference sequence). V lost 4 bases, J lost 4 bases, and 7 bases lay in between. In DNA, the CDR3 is TGTGCCAGCAGCTCCAGGGGCTATGGCTACACCTTC. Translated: CASSSRGYGYTF.

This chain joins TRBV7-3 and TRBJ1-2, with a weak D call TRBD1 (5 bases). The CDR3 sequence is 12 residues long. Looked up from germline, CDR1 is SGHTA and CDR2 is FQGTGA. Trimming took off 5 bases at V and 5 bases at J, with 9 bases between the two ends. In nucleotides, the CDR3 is TGTGCCAGCAGCCCCGACAGTTATGGCTACACCTTC. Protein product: CASSPDSYGYTF.